What follows are 20 T cell receptor beta chains derived from one specimen sequenced in a study of Ad26.COV2.S vaccination and SARS-CoV-2 variants. Treatment described: some 19 received Ad26.COV2.S at low or high dose, single or two shots; about 5 received placebo; per-sample allocation not given. Repertoires come from day 63 after the first vaccine or placebo injection. The table came from immunoSEQ multiplex PCR; TCRdb's copy has only in-frame clones and leaves some out. The sample carries about 480,000 clones, around 85% recorded once. Sequenced here: peripheral blood, sampled in a trial of Ad26.COV2.S vaccine versus placebo. The receptor set was obtained from a person between 18 and 65 years old who received the Ad26.COV2.S COVID-19 vaccine or a placebo.

The rearrangement joins TRBV15 to TRBJ2-1, with 12 bases matching TRBD2. Trimming removed 4 bases from V and 6 bases from J; junction bases left unmatched: 7. The CDR3 consists of 16 residues. Looked up from germline, CDR1 is LNHNV and CDR2 is YYDKDF (reference sequence). CDR3 sequence reads: CATSTLAGGPGNEQFF. CDR3 coding DNA: TGTGCCACCAGCACGCTAGCGGGAGGGCCGGGCAATGAGCAGTTCTTC.

The chain employs TRBV5-4 and TRBJ2-3, with TRBD2 as a possible D gene (5 bases). This CDR3 spans 16 amino acids. Trimming left V 4 bases short and J 0 bases short, with 15 bases between. In germline, CDR1 is SGHNT, CDR2 YYREEE (reference sequence). The CDR3 sequence is CASSREGLTSTDTQYF. CDR3 bases: TGTGCCAGCAGCCGAGAGGGTTTAACTAGCACAGATACGCAGTATTTT.

The chain links TRBV28 to TRBJ2-3; weak D call: TRBD2 (5 bases). Trimming pared 6 bases from V and 5 bases from J, leaving 15 bases between. The germline gives CDR1 MDHEN, CDR2 SYDVKM. The CDR3 sequence is 14 residues long. CDR3 protein: CASSNTGLRDTQYF. CDR3 in DNA: TGTGCCAGCAGCAACACGGGGTTGAGAGATACGCAGTATTTT.

This chain joins TRBV7-2 and TRBJ1-6, with 7 nucleotides matching TRBD1. The V gene's germline CDR1 is SGHTA and CDR2 FQGNSA. There are 15 residues in the CDR3. After removal of 5 bases from V and 7 bases from J, the junction contained 8 bases not matched to a gene. CDR3 DNA sequence: TGTGCCAGCAGCCTTTGGACAGGTAGAAATTCACCCCTCCACTTT. This gives the protein CASSLWTGRNSPLHF.

V is TRBV28 and J is TRBJ2-7; D perhaps matches TRBD2 (6 bases). V lost 8 bases and J 1 base, leaving 15 bases between the germline ends. The CDR3 contains 14 residues. Germline V gene sequence: CDR1 MDHEN, CDR2 SYDVKM. The CDR3 spells CASLEGGVSYEQYF. In DNA form, the CDR3 reads TGTGCCAGCCTGGAGGGCGGGGTTTCCTACGAGCAGTACTTC.

The chain links TRBV15 to TRBJ1-1, with TRBD1 matching over 7 bases. The CDR3 loop spans 15 amino acids. With 1 base clipped from V and 0 bases from J, the junction kept 2 bases outside the gene matches. Looked up from germline, CDR1 is LNHNV and CDR2 is YYDKDF (reference sequence). The CDR3 reads CATSRGQGMNTEAFF. The CDR3 region has the DNA TGTGCCACCAGCAGAGGACAGGGCATGAACACTGAAGCTTTCTTT.

The chain carries TRBV19 and TRBJ2-7; D may be TRBD2 (7 bases). The V end was cut by 4 bases, the J end by 4 bases, with 20 bases between. This CDR3 comprises 16 residues. Germline loops: CDR1 LNHDA, CDR2 SQIVND (reference sequence). CDR3 in amino acids: CASSRAGGGAVYEQYF. The DNA of the CDR3 is TGTGCCAGTAGTAGGGCCGGCGGGGGCGCGGTTTACGAGCAGTACTTC.

The V call is TRBV2, the J call TRBJ2-1, with D possibly being TRBD2 (5 bases). Deletions cut 6 bases from V and 4 bases from J, with 16 bases between. CDR3 size: 15 residues. The germline CDR1 and CDR2 sequences are SNHLY and FYNNEI. The CDR3 reads CASRLSPGGYNEQFF. CDR3 nucleotide sequence: TGTGCCAGCAGATTGTCTCCAGGAGGTTACAATGAGCAGTTCTTC.

The chain joins TRBV10-2 to TRBJ2-3, with D perhaps TRBD2 (5 bases). This CDR3 is 14 amino acids long. V was shortened by 4 bases and J by 1 base, with 9 bases between the two germline ends. Germline loops: CDR1 WSHSY, CDR2 SAAADI. CDR3 bases: TGCGCCAGCAGTGCCCGGGAACGCACAGATACGCAGTATTTT. It yields the protein CASSARERTDTQYF.

This chain uses TRBV27 with TRBJ2-5, with D hard to call. Trimming took 2 bases from V and 3 from J, leaving 25 bases between them. The CDR3 length is 19 residues. CDR1 is MNHEY, CDR2 SMNVEV, per germline (reference sequence). The CDR3 spells CASSLRRSAARMGKETQYF. The CDR3 DNA sequence: TGTGCCAGCAGTTTAAGGCGCTCGGCCGCTCGGATGGGAAAAGAGACCCAGTACTTC.

This chain links TRBV7-9 with TRBJ1-4; D is undetermined. Trimming took off 0 bases at V and 0 bases at J, with 5 bases between the two ends. The CDR3 loop spans 15 amino acids. Germline loops: CDR1 SEHNR, CDR2 FQNEAQ (reference sequence). The CDR3 region is CASSLAAATNEKLFF. The CDR3 region has the DNA TGTGCCAGCAGCTTAGCCGCTGCAACTAATGAAAAACTGTTTTTT.

The genes are TRBV7-7 and TRBJ2-5; 7 positions agree with TRBD1. The V gene end was trimmed by 2 bases and the J gene end by 5 bases; junction bases not matched to a gene: 8. CDR3 length equals 15 residues. CDR1 SSHAT and CDR2 FNYEAQ come from the germline V gene (reference sequence). CDR3 in DNA: TGTGCCAGCAGCTTATCCCAGACAGGGTCGGAGACCCAGTACTTC. Translation: CASSLSQTGSETQYF.

V is TRBV5-6 and J is TRBJ2-7, with D perhaps assigned TRBD1 or TRBD2 (6 bases each). The germline V gene has CDR1 SGHDT and CDR2 YYEEEE. The CDR3 consists of 15 residues. V was clipped by 4 bases and J by 4 bases, with 18 bases between them. CDR3 in amino acids: CASSPRRGGGYEQYF. Written as DNA, the CDR3 is TGTGCCAGCAGCCCCCGCAGGGGAGGAGGGTACGAGCAGTACTTC.

This clone was seen only once. The gene calls are TRBV29-1 and TRBJ2-3; TRBD2 matches at 15 bases. The V gene's germline CDR1 is SQVTM and CDR2 ANQGSEA. The CDR3 covers 17 residues. V was clipped by 6 bases and J by 2 bases; unmatched bases: 9. CDR3 DNA sequence: TGCAGCGTCGACGGACTAGCGGGAGGGCCTCCCACAGATACGCAGTATTTT. Translating gives CSVDGLAGGPPTDTQYF.

The chain couples TRBV5-1 to TRBJ2-3; D gene uncertain. The CDR3 is 14 amino acids. Germline V gene sequence: CDR1 SGHRS, CDR2 YFSETQ. V was clipped by 3 bases and J by 2 bases, with 10 bases between them. The CDR3 reads CASSYIPNTDTQYF. Here the CDR3 DNA reads TGCGCCAGCAGCTACATACCGAACACAGATACGCAGTATTTT. The full variable domain, in which reference TRBV5-1 and TRBJ2-3 provide the parts outside the CDR3, is KAGVTQTPRYLIKTRGQQVTLSCSPISGHRSVSWYQQTPGQGLQFLFEYFSETQRNKGNFPGRFSGRQFSNSRSEMNVSTLELGDSALYLCASSYIPNTDTQYFGPGTRLTVL.

The CDR3 region has the DNA TGTGCCAGCAGGCCACTGAACAATGAGCAGTTCTTC. Translating gives CASRPLNNEQFF. The V call is TRBV27, the J call TRBJ2-1; no reliable D call. Germline V gene data show CDR1 as MNHEY and CDR2 as SMNVEV (reference sequence). This CDR3 comprises 12 residues. V lost 6 bases, J lost 5 bases, and 8 bases lay in between.

The chain combines TRBV10-2 with TRBJ2-3; the match to TRBD2 covers 8 bases. Germline CDR1 WSHSY, CDR2 SAAADI. The CDR3 extends over 15 amino acids. J lost 6 bases, V lost 6 bases, and 11 bases had no gene match. CDR3 amino acids: CASRGGTRLLDTQYF. CDR3 nucleotides: TGCGCCAGCAGGGGAGGGACTAGGCTCCTGGATACGCAGTATTTT.

This chain connects TRBV18 to TRBJ2-2; D remains ambiguous. Looked up from germline, CDR1 is KGHSH and CDR2 is LQKENI. The CDR3 loop spans 16 amino acids. V lost 3 bases to trimming and J lost 5 bases, with 16 bases between them. Here the CDR3 reads CASSPDPGPRTGELFF. CDR3 nucleotides: TGTGCCAGCTCACCGGACCCCGGACCCCGAACCGGGGAGCTGTTTTTT.

J is TRBJ2-1 and V is TRBV7-2, with D perhaps given as TRBD1 or TRBD2 (5 bases each). Germline V CDR1 and CDR2: SGHTA, FQGNSA. The CDR3 contains 14 residues. Trimming pared 3 bases from V and 15 bases from J, leaving 21 bases between. CDR3 residues: CASSFGGWTLSWFF. The CDR3 DNA sequence: TGTGCCAGCAGCTTTGGGGGATGGACCCTTAGTTGGTTCTTC.

The chain is built from TRBV19 and TRBJ2-1; D unclear. The V end was cut by 5 bases, the J end by 0 bases, with 23 bases between. The CDR3 consists of 19 residues. The V gene's germline CDR1 is LNHDA and CDR2 SQIVND (reference sequence). The CDR3 sequence is CASSRPSPAARSSYNEQFF. As DNA, the CDR3 is TGTGCCAGTAGTCGACCCAGCCCCGCCGCCAGAAGCTCCTACAATGAGCAGTTCTTC. Supplemented by reference TRBV19 and TRBJ2-1, the full variable domain reads DGGITQSPKYLFRKEGQNVTLSCEQNLNHDAMYWYRQDPGQGLRLIYYSQIVNDFQKGDIAEGYSVSREKKESFPLTVTSAQKNPTAFYLCASSRPSPAARSSYNEQFFGPGTRLTVL.